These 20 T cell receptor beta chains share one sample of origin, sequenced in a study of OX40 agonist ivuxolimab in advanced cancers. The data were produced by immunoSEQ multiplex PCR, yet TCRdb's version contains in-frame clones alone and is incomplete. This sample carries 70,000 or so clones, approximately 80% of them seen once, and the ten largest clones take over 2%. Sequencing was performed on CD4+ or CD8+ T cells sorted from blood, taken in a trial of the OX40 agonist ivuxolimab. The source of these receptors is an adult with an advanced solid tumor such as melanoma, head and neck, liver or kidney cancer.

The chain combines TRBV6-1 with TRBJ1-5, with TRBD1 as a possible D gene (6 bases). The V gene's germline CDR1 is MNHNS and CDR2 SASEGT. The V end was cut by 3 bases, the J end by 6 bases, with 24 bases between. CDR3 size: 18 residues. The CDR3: CASSDGRKGVRGVQPQHF. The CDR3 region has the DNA TGTGCCAGCAGTGATGGACGAAAGGGGGTCAGGGGCGTTCAGCCCCAGCATTTT.

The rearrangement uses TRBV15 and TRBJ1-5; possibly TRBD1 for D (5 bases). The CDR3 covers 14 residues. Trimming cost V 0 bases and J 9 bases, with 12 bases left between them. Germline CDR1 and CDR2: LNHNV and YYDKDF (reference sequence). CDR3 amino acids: CATSRDGGVRPQHF. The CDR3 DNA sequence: TGTGCCACCAGCAGAGATGGGGGGGTAAGGCCCCAGCATTTT.

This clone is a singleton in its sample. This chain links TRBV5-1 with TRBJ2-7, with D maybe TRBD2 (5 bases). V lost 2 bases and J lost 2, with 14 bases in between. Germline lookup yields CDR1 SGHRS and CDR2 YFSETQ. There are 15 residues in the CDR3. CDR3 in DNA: TGCGCCAGCAGCTTAAAGTACGGGGTCACCTACGAGCAGTACTTC. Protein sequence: CASSLKYGVTYEQYF.

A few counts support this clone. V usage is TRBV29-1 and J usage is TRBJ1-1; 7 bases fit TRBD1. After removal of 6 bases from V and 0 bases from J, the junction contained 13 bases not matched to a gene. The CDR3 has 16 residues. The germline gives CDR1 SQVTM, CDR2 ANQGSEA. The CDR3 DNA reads TGCAGCGTAGTCGGCAGGGGGTGGGGTCTGAACACTGAAGCTTTCTTT. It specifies CSVVGRGWGLNTEAFF. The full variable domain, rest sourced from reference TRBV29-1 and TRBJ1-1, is SAVISQKPSRDICQRGTSLTIQCQVDSQVTMMFWYRQQPGQSLTLIATANQGSEATYESGFVIDKFPISRPNLTFSTLTVSNMSPEDSSIYLCSVVGRGWGLNTEAFFGQGTRLTVV.

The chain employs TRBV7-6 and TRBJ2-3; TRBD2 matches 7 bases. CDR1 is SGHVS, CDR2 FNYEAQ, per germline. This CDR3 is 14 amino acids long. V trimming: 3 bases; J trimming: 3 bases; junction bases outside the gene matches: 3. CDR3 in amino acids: CASSLTGGTDTQYF. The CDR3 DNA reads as TGTGCCAGCAGCTTGACGGGGGGAACAGATACGCAGTATTTT.

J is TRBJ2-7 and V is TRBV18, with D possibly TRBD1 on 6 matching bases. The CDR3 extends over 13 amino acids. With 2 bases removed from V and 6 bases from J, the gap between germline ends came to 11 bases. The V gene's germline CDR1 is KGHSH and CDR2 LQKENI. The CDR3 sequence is CASSPGGFGEQYF. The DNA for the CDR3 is TGTGCCAGCTCACCAGGGGGCTTCGGCGAGCAGTACTTC.

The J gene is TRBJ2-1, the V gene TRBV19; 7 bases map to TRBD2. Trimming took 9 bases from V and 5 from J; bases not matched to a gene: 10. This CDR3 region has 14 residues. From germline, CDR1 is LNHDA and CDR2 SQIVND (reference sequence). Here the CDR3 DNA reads TGTGCCAGCAGAGGGAGGGGTGGGGACAATGAGCAGTTCTTC. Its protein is CASRGRGGDNEQFF. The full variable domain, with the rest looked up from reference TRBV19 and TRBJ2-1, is DGGITQSPKYLFRKEGQNVTLSCEQNLNHDAMYWYRQDPGQGLRLIYYSQIVNDFQKGDIAEGYSVSREKKESFPLTVTSAQKNPTAFYLCASRGRGGDNEQFFGPGTRLTVL.

CDR3 nucleotide sequence: TGTGCCAGCAGCTTAGAAGCGGCCGGGAGGGAGCAGTACTTC. It translates to CASSLEAAGREQYF. The rearrangement uses TRBV7-2 and TRBJ2-7; 7 bases line up with TRBD2. Germline assignment: CDR1 SGHTA and CDR2 FQGNSA. The V segment lost 1 base and the J segment 7 bases; nucleotides outside the gene matches: 7. The CDR3 has 14 amino acids.

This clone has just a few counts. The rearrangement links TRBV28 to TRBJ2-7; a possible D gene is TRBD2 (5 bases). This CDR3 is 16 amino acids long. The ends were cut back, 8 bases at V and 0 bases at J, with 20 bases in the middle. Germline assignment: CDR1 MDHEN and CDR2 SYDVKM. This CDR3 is CASPPSGSGSSYEQYF. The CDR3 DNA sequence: TGTGCCAGCCCTCCTTCGGGGTCGGGTAGCTCCTACGAGCAGTACTTC.

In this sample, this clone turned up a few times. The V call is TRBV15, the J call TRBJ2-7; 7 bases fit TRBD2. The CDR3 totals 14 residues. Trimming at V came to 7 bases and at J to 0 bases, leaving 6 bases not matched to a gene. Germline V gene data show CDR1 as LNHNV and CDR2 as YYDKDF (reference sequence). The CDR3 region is CATKAASGSYEQYF. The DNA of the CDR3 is TGTGCCACCAAGGCTGCTAGCGGCTCCTACGAGCAGTACTTC.

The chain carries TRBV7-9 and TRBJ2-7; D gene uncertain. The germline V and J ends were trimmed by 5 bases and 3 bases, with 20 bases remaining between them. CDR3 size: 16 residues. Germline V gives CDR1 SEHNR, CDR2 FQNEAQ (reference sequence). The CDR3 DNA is TGTGCCAGCAGCCCAGGCTCGAGCCATCTTGACTACGAGCAGTACTTC. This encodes CASSPGSSHLDYEQYF.

DNA for the CDR3: TGTGCCAGCAGCTTAGTTAGAGGGAACACCGGGGAGCTGTTTTTT. Protein sequence: CASSLVRGNTGELFF. V usage is TRBV7-9 and J usage is TRBJ2-2; the D is unclear. Germline CDR1 is SEHNR and CDR2 is FQNEAQ (reference sequence). CDR3 length: 15 amino acids. Trimming stripped 1 base from V and 1 base from J, with 7 bases between.

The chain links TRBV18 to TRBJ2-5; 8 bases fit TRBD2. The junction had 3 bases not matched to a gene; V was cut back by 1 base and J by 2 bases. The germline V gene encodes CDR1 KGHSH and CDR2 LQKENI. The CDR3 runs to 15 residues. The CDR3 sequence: CASSPLLAEQETQYF. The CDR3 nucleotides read TGTGCCAGCTCACCACTACTAGCGGAACAAGAGACCCAGTACTTC. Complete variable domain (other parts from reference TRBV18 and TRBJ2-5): NAGVMQNPRHLVRRRGQEARLRCSPMKGHSHVYWYRQLPEEGLKFMVYLQKENIIDESGMPKERFSAEFPKEGPSILRIQQVVRGDSAAYFCASSPLLAEQETQYFGPGTRLLVL.

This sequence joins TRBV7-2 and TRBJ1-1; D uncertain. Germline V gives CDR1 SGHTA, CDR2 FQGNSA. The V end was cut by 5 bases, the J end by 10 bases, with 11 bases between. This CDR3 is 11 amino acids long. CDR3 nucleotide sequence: TGTGCCAGCAGCCCCGGGGTAGGAGCTTTCTTT. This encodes CASSPGVGAFF. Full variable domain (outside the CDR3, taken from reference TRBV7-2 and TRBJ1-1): GAGVSQSPSNKVTEKGKDVELRCDPISGHTALYWYRQSLGQGLEFLIYFQGNSAPDKSGLPSDRFSAERTGGSVSTLTIQRTQQEDSAVYLCASSPGVGAFFGQGTRLTVV.

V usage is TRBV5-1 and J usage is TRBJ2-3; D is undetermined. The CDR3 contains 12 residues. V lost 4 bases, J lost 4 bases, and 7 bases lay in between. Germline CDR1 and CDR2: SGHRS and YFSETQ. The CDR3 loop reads CASSLNADTQYF. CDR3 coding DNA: TGCGCCAGCAGCCTGAACGCAGATACGCAGTATTTT.

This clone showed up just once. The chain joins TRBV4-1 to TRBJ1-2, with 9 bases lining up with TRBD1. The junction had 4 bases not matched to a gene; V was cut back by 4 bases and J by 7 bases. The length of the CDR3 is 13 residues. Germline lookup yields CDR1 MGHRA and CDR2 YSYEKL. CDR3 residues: CASSLDRGGGYTF. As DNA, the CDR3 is TGCGCCAGCAGCCTGGACAGGGGAGGTGGCTACACCTTC.

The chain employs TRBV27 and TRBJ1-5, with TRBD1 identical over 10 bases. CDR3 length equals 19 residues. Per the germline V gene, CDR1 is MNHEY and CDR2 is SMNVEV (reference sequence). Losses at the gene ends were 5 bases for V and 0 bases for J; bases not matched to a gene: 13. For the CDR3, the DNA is TGTGCCAGCAGTCCCCGACAGGGGGCAGCTTCGGGTAGCAATCAGCCCCAGCATTTT. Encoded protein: CASSPRQGAASGSNQPQHF.

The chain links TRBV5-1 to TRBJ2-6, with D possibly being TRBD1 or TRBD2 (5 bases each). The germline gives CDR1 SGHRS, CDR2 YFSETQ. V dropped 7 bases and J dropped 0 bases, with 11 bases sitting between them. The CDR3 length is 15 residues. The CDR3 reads CASRQGVSGANVLTF. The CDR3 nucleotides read TGCGCCAGCCGCCAGGGAGTCTCTGGGGCCAACGTCCTGACTTTC.

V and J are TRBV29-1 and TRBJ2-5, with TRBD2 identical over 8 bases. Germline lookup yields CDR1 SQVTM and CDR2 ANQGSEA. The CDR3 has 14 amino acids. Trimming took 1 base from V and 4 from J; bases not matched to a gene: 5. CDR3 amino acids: CSVEGWTSRETQYF. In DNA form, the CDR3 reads TGCAGCGTTGAAGGATGGACTAGCCGAGAGACCCAGTACTTC.

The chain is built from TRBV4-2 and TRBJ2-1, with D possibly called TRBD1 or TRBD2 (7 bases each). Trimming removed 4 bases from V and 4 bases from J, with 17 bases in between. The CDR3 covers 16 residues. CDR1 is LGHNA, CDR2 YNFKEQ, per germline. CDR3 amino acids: CASSRSGGGRYNEQFF. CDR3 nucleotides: TGTGCCAGCAGCCGGTCAGGGGGGGGAAGGTACAATGAGCAGTTCTTC.